Described below is a single T cell receptor beta chain sequence and its context. Its antigen is still unknown. Generated by immunoSEQ multiplex PCR, the TCRdb table keeps only in-frame clones and is missing some. The sample has roughly 90,000 clones, approximately 91% seen once; the top ten hold about 4%. This sample was taken from a study of T cells in localized non-small cell lung cancer. General study results and limits: Researchers found a median roughly 56 of the top 100 tumor clones in adjacent lung.

The germline V gene has CDR1 SGHKS and CDR2 YYEKEE (reference sequence). This CDR3 has 12 amino acids. The V end was cut by 0 bases, the J end by 11 bases, with 11 bases between. The J gene is TRBJ1-1, the V gene TRBV5-5, with a possible D match to TRBD1 (5 bases). The specimen was PBMCs, collected before any cancer treatment. This clonotype was obtained from a woman aged 35 to 69 with stage II squamous cell lung carcinoma. This CDR3 is CASSLEGRVAFF. In DNA form, the CDR3 reads TGTGCCAGCAGCTTGGAGGGGAGAGTGGCTTTCTTT.